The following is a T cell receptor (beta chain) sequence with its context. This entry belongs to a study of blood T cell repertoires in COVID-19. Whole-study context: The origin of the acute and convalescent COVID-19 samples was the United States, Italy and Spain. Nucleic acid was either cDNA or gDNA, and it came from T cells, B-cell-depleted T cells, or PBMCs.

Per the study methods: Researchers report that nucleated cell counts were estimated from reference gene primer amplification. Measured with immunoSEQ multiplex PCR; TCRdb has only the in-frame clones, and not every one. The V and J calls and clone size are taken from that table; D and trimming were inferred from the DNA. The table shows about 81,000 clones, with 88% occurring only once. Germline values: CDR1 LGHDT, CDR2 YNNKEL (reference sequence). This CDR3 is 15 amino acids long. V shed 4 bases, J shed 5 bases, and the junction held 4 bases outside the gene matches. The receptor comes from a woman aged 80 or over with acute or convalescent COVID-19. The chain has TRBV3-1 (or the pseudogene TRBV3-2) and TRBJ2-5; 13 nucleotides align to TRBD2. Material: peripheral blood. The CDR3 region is CASSLTSGRSETQYF. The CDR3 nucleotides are TGTGCCAGCAGCCTGACTAGCGGGAGGTCGGAGACCCAGTACTTC.